The 3 T cell receptor beta chains below come from one sample, sequenced in a study of cytomegalovirus exposure and HLA in healthy donors (dated by TCRdb to the late 2010s). The library came from the immunoSEQ multiplex PCR assay. A mixture of 60 forward primers for TCR Vbeta segments and 13 reverse primers for TCR Jbeta segments was used in the multiplex PCR. In its TCRdb copy, this immuneACCESS table keeps in-frame sequences only and misses some clones. Where compared with another copy, unresolved V genes explain less than half of these, and the others have no known cause. In all, the sample holds roughly 130,000 clones, and roughly four fifths of those were seen once. The ten largest clonotypes hold 8.8% of the sample. Sequenced: PBMCs. The receptors originated from a woman aged 50 to 60 in good health and CMV-seropositive.

The chain combines TRBV21-1 with TRBJ2-3; the table's D call TRBD2 went unverified against the DNA. TRBV21-1 is a pseudogene. The CDR3 spans 16 residues. The CDR3 nucleotides read TGTGCCAGCAGCAATACTAGCGGGGGGGCTTGGGATACGCAGTATTTT. Translated: CASSNTSGGAWDTQYF.

This clone was seen a handful of times. This rearrangement joins TRBV2 to TRBJ1-2; 8 positions agree with TRBD1. The germline V gene has CDR1 SNHLY and CDR2 FYNNEI. With 5 bases clipped from V and 2 bases from J, the junction kept 1 base outside the gene matches. The CDR3 covers 13 residues. This CDR3 is CASSWTGNYGYTF. CDR3 in DNA: TGTGCCAGCAGTTGGACAGGGAACTATGGCTACACCTTC.

V usage is TRBV7-3 and J usage is TRBJ1-3; 8 nucleotides match TRBD1. Germline loops: CDR1 SGHTA, CDR2 FQGTGA. CDR3 length: 15 residues. J lost 8 bases, V lost 3 bases, and 9 bases had no gene match. The CDR3 coding sequence is TGTGCCAGCAGCTTTTCTGCAGGGGGCGAATACACCATATATTTT. Encoded protein: CASSFSAGGEYTIYF. Together with reference TRBV7-3 and TRBJ1-3, the CDR3 gives the full variable domain: GAGVSQTPSNKVTEKGKYVELRCDPISGHTALYWYRQSLGQGPEFLIYFQGTGAADDSGLPNDRFFAVRPEGSVSTLKIQRTERGDSAVYLCASSFSAGGEYTIYFGEGSWLTVV.